By sample fraction, the clone carrying this T cell receptor beta chain is medium-sized (0.01 to 0.1%). Its specificity is unknown. The data stem from a study of T cell repertoires in aging, cancer and after chemotherapy. About the research overall: About 8.8 million TCR reads were in the whole dataset.

There are 15 residues in the CDR3. V lost 6 bases to trimming and J lost 4 bases; unmatched junction nucleotides: 8. Amplification of TCR beta used genomic DNA extracted from peripheral blood. A mixed TRB-A/B primer pool amplified rearranged TRB by multiplex touch-down PCR. TCRdb re-called the multiplex PCR reads with MiXCR, one entry per CDR3 protein. The sample holds several thousand distinct CDR3 sequences, 32% seen once. Whole-study results and caveats: Loss of evenness, beyond lost richness, contributed to age-related TCR diversity decline in cancer patients.

This TCR came from a human donor in good health. The sample was blood. The chain links TRBV12-3 or TRBV12-4 to TRBJ2-1; 8 bases map to TRBD2. The DNA of the CDR3 is TGTGCCAGCAGCCATAGCGGGACAAAGTACAATGAGCAGTTCTTC. Translated, it gives CASSHSGTKYNEQFF.